This entry features one T cell receptor beta chain sequence. MiXCR was run by TCRdb on the 5' RACE reads, yielding one entry per CDR3 protein. The sample shows approximately 87,000 distinct CDR3 sequences, less than 15% of them seen only once. CDR3 length: 14 residues. Trimming took off 6 bases at V and 3 bases at J, with 14 bases between the two ends. Germline assignment: CDR1 MNHNS and CDR2 SASEGT. The entry originates in a study of neurological immune-mediated disorders. What was sequenced was PBMCs. The chain links TRBV6-1 to TRBJ1-2, with D unresolved. This TCR was recovered from a woman between 50 and 59 years old in good health. As DNA, the CDR3 is TGTGCCAGCAGCACGCCAGCAGAGCACTATGGCTACACCTTC. Translated: CASSTPAEHYGYTF.